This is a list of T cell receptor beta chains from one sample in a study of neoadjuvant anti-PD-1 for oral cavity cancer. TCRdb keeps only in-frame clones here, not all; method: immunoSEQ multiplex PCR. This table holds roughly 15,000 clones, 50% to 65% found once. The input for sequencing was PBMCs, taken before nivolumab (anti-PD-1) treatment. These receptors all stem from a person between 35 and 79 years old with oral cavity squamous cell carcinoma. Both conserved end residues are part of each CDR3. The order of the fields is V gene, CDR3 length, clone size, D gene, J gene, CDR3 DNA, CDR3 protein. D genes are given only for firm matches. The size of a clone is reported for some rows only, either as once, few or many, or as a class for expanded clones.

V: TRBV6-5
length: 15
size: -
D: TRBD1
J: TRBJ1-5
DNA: TGTGCCAGCAGTGCTTGGACAGGGGGCAATCAGCCCCAGCATTTT
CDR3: CASSAWTGGNQPQHF

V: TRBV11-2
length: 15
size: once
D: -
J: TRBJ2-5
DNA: TGTGCCAGCAGCCCCCTGGGCCTCAGGAAAGAGACCCAGTACTTC
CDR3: CASSPLGLRKETQYF

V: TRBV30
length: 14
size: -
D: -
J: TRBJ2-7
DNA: TGTGCCTGGACCCGGGGGAGTGGGTCCTACGAGCAGTACTTC
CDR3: CAWTRGSGSYEQYF

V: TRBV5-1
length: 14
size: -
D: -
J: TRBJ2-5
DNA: TGCGCCAGCAGCCCCGTTCCTCCGCGGGAGACCCAGTACTTC
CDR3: CASSPVPPRETQYF

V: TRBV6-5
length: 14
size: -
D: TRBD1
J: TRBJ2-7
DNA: TGTGCCAGCAGTTATGACAGGGGTGGCTACGAGCAGTACTTC
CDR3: CASSYDRGGYEQYF

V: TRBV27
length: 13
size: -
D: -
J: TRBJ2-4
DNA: TGTGCCAGCAATCCTTTGGTTGAAAACATTCAGTACTTC
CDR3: CASNPLVENIQYF

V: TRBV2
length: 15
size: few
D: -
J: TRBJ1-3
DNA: TGTGCCAGCAGTGATGGGGCAGGGAGCGAAAACACCATATATTTT
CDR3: CASSDGAGSENTIYF

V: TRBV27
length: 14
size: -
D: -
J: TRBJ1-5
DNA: TGTGCCAGCAGTTTGGGATCCGGCGATCAGCCCCAGCATTTT
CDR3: CASSLGSGDQPQHF

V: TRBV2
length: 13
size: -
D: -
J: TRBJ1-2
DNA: TGTGCCAGCAGCACAGGGAGAAACTATGGCTACACCTTC
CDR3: CASSTGRNYGYTF

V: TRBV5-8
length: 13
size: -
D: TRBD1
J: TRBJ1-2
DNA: TGTGCCAGCGGAGACAGGGGGTTGCGTGGCTACACCTTC
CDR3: CASGDRGLRGYTF

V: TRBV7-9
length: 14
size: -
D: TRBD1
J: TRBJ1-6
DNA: TGTGCCAGCAGCTGGGACAGGGACAATTCACCCCTCCACTTT
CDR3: CASSWDRDNSPLHF

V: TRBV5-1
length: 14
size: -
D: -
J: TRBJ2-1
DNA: TGCGCCAGCAGCTTGGTCCCGGGTGGCAATGAGCAGTTCTTC
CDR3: CASSLVPGGNEQFF